This TCR beta chain was captured in a study of response to subunit inactivated influenza vaccine. Study-level results: A suggestion made by the authors is that each seasonal influenza vaccination recruits few new T cells.

This clonotype was seen a handful of times. The target antigen is unknown. Germline values: CDR1 SNHLY, CDR2 FYNNEI. V lost 4 bases and J 1 base, leaving 12 bases between the germline ends. The CDR3 contains 15 residues. TCRdb reprocessed the RT-PCR reads with MiXCR, giving one entry per CDR3 protein. The data show 600,000 to 850,000 distinct CDR3 sequences, about 14% seen once. The chain recombines TRBV2 with TRBJ2-3, with D uncertain. The starting material was PBMCs from blood, obtained 14 to 15 days before vaccination. This sequence was found in a man aged 45-65 years who received an inactivated influenza vaccine. This chain's CDR3 is CASSVSPRGTDTQYF. The CDR3 DNA follows: TGTGCCAGCAGTGTATCCCCTAGGGGCACAGATACGCAGTATTTT.